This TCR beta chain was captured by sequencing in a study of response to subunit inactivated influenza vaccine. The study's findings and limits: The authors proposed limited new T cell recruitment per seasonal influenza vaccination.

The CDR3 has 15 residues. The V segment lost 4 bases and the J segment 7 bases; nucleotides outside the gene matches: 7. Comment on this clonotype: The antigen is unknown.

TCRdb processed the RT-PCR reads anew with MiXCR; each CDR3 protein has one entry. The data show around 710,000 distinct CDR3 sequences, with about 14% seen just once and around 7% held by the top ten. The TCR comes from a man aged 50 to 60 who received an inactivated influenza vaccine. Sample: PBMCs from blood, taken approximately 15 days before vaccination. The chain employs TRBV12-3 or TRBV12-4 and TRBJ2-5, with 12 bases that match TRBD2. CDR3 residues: CASSSASGGGRTQYF. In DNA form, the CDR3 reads TGTGCCAGCAGTTCGGCTAGCGGGGGGGGCAGGACCCAGTACTTC.